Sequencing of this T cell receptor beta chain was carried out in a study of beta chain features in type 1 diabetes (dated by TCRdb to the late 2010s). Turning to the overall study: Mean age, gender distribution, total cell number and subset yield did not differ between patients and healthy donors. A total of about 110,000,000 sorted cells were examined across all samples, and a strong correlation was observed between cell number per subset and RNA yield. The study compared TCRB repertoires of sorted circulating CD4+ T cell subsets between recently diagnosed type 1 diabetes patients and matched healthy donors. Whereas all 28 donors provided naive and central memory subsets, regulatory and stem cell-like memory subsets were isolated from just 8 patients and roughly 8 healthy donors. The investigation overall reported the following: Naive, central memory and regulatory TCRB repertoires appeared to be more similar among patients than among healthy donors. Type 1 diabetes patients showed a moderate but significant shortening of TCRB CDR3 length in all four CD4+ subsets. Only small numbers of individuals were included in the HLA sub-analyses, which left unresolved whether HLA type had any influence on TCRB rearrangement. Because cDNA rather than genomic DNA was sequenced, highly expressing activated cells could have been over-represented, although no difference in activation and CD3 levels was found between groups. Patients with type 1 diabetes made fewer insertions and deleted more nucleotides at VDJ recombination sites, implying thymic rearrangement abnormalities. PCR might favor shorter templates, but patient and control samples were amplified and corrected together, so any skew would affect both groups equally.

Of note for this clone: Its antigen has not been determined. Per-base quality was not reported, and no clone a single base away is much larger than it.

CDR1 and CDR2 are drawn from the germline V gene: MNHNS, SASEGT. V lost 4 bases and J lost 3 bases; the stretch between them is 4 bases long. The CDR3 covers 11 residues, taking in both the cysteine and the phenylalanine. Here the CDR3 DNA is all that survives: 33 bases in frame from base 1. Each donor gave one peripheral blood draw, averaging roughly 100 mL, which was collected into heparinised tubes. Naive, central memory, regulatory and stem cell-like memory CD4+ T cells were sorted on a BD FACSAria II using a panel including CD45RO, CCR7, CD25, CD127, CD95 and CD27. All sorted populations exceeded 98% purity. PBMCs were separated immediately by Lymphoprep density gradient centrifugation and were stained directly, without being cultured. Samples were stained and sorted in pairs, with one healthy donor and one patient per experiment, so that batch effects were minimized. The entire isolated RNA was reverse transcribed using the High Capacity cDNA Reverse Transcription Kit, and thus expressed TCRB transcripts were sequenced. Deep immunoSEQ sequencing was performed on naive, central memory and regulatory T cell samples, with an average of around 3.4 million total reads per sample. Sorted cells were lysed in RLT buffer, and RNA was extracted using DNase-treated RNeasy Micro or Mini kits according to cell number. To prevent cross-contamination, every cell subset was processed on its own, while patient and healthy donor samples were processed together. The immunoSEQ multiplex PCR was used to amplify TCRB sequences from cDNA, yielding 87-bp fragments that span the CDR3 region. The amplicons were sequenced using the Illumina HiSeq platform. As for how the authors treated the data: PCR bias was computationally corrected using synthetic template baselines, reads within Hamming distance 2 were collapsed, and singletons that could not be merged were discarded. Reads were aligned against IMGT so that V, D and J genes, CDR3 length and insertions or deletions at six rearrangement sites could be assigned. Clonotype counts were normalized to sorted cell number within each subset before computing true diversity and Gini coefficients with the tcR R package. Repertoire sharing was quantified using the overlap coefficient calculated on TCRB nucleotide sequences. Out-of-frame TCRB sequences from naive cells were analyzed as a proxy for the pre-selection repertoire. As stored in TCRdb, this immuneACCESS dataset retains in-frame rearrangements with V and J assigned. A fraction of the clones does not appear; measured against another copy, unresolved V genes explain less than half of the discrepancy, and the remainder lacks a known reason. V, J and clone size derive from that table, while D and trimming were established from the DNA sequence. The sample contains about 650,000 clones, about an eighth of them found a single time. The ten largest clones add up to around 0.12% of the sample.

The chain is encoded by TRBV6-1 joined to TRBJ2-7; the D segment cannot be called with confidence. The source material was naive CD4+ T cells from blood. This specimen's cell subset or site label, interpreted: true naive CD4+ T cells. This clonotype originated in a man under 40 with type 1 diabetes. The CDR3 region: CASSVLYEQYF. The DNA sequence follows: TGTGCCAGCAGTGTTCTCTACGAGCAGTACTTC.